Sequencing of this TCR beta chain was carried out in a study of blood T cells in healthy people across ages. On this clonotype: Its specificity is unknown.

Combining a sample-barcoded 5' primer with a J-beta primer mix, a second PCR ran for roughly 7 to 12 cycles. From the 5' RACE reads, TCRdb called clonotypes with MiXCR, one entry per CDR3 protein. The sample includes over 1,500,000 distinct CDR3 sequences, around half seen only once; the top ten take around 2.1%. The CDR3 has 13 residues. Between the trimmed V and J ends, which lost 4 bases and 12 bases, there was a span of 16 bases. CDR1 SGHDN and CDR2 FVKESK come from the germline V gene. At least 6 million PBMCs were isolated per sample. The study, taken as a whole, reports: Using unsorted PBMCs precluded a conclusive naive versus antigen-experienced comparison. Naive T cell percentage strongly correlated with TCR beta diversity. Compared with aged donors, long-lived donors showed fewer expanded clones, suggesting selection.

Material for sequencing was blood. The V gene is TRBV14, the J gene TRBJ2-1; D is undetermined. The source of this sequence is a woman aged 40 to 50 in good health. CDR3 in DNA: TGTGCCAGCAGCCCCAGAACGGACGCACCGCAGTTCTTC. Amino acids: CASSPRTDAPQFF.